The source of this T cell receptor beta chain is a study of a mutant IDH1 vaccine in newly diagnosed glioma. V lost 4 bases and J 6 bases, leaving 6 bases between the germline ends. In germline, CDR1 is MGHRA, CDR2 YSYEKL. The length of the CDR3 is 12 residues. TCRdb's copy holds only in-frame clones and misses some; the assay was immunoSEQ multiplex PCR. This sample yields roughly 46,000 clones, of which approximately 90% are seen a single time; around 2.5% belongs to the top ten. Indicated time point: baseline, week 1 (first vaccination visit). The treatment: pre-vaccination baseline after standard-of-care therapy.

The sequencing used PBMCs, collected from a glioma patient treated with radiotherapy, temozolomide or both. This chain links TRBV4-1 with TRBJ2-2; D is ambiguous. The TCR was taken from a man aged 35 to 55 with glioma. The DNA of the CDR3 is TGCGCCAGCAGCCTTGGACCCGGGGAGCTGTTTTTT. Translated: CASSLGPGELFF.